This TCR beta chain was identified during a study of OX40 agonist ivuxolimab in advanced cancers. Study-wide results and limits: The mean number of expanded clones was higher in CD8+ T cells than in CD4+.

Germline-derived CDR1 and CDR2 are MNHNS and SASEGT. The CDR3 extends over 13 amino acids. V was pared by 5 bases and J by 1 base, with 5 bases between. Profiling relied on immunoSEQ multiplex PCR, and the TCRdb table lists in-frame clones only, not all of them. Of about 69,000 clones in the sample, around 90% were seen once. As concerns this clone: Its antigen is not identified.

Here the sequenced sample was CD4+ or CD8+ T cells sorted from blood, taken in a trial of the OX40 agonist ivuxolimab. This rearrangement joins TRBV6-1 to TRBJ2-2, with a possible D match to TRBD2 (5 bases). This clonotype was obtained from an adult with an advanced solid tumor such as melanoma, head and neck, liver or kidney cancer. The CDR3 loop is CASSSGNTGELFF. DNA of the CDR3: TGTGCCAGCAGTAGCGGGAACACCGGGGAGCTGTTTTTT.